This is a list of T cell receptor beta chains from one sample in a study of CD8 T cells in Susac syndrome. A single record per CDR3 protein comes from TCRdb applying MiXCR to the immunoSEQ multiplex PCR reads. The sample holds around 99,000 distinct CDR3 sequences; about 96% are singletons and the top ten take roughly 0.099%. Sequenced input: CD4+ T cells from PBMCs. These receptors were collected from a human donor in good health. Both conserved end residues are part of each CDR3. Clone size is given for some rows only: seen once, a few or many times, or a class if the clone is expanded.

cdr3_aa: CASRDSTNEKLFF
clone_size: -
v_call: TRBV12-3/TRBV12-4

cdr3_aa: CASSLGGKDQPQHF
clone_size: -
v_call: TRBV5-1

cdr3_aa: CATSRQDLNTEAFF
clone_size: -
v_call: TRBV15

cdr3_aa: CASSSLPNRADTQYF
clone_size: -
v_call: TRBV7-2

cdr3_aa: CASSLRGGAGANVLTF
clone_size: -
v_call: TRBV28

cdr3_aa: CASSLSRVSDYGYTF
clone_size: -
v_call: TRBV7-9

cdr3_aa: CASTEKDNYGYTF
clone_size: -
v_call: TRBV19

cdr3_aa: CASSPSRQVYEQYF
clone_size: -
v_call: TRBV7-9

cdr3_aa: CATSSGGLWDRSYEQYF
clone_size: -
v_call: TRBV15

cdr3_aa: CASSQGGTGRYETQYF
clone_size: -
v_call: TRBV14

cdr3_aa: CASSLSSAGRDEQFF
clone_size: -
v_call: TRBV12-3/TRBV12-4

cdr3_aa: CASSQSSGYTGELFF
clone_size: once
v_call: TRBV3-1

cdr3_aa: CASSPRQGIAIRYTF
clone_size: -
v_call: TRBV9

cdr3_aa: CASSPSTSPETQYF
clone_size: -
v_call: TRBV12-3/TRBV12-4

cdr3_aa: CSARDPRTSKETQYF
clone_size: -
v_call: TRBV20-1

cdr3_aa: CASSLVRVNTGELFF
clone_size: -
v_call: TRBV7-3

cdr3_aa: CASSLQGANNSPLHF
clone_size: -
v_call: TRBV7-9

cdr3_aa: CASSQDPVNTEAFF
clone_size: -
v_call: TRBV4-2

cdr3_aa: CSSGRMNTEAFF
clone_size: -
v_call: TRBV29-1

cdr3_aa: CASSLSTRHTEAFF
clone_size: -
v_call: TRBV27

cdr3_aa: CASTAVFETQYF
clone_size: once
v_call: TRBV2

cdr3_aa: CASSSGSGYEQYF
clone_size: -
v_call: TRBV12-3/TRBV12-4

cdr3_aa: CSVDRTTDTQYF
clone_size: -
v_call: TRBV29-1

cdr3_aa: CASSLEGGRATEAFF
clone_size: -
v_call: TRBV5-1

cdr3_aa: CASSRDSVNQPQHF
clone_size: -
v_call: TRBV6-2/TRBV6-3

cdr3_aa: CASSFGAASQETQYF
clone_size: -
v_call: TRBV7-2

cdr3_aa: CASSQSETLAYEQYF
clone_size: -
v_call: TRBV23-1

cdr3_aa: CASSPQGRMNTEAFF
clone_size: -
v_call: TRBV7-9

cdr3_aa: CASSENPMGGPGELFF
clone_size: -
v_call: TRBV5-1

cdr3_aa: CASSPPGGPQYF
clone_size: few
v_call: TRBV4-3

cdr3_aa: CASSLRQGADNEQFF
clone_size: -
v_call: TRBV5-5

cdr3_aa: CASSLGSGVSYEQYF
clone_size: -
v_call: TRBV7-2

cdr3_aa: CSARDRWGPMNTEAFF
clone_size: -
v_call: TRBV20-1

cdr3_aa: CASSPPGLSGTQYF
clone_size: -
v_call: TRBV28

cdr3_aa: CASSPRGVGEQYF
clone_size: -
v_call: TRBV7-3

cdr3_aa: CASNRFQGAKNIQYF
clone_size: -
v_call: TRBV19

cdr3_aa: CASSVELNEAFF
clone_size: -
v_call: TRBV9

cdr3_aa: CASSLRVRPSHSNQPQHF
clone_size: -
v_call: TRBV5-1

cdr3_aa: CSVGFRGQETQYF
clone_size: -
v_call: TRBV29-1

cdr3_aa: CASSLVGPGPETQYF
clone_size: -
v_call: TRBV5-1

cdr3_aa: CASTNMNTEAFF
clone_size: -
v_call: TRBV6-2/TRBV6-3

cdr3_aa: CASSRVGQGNTEAFF
clone_size: -
v_call: TRBV12-3/TRBV12-4

cdr3_aa: CASSVAPGTNRGNIQYF
clone_size: -
v_call: TRBV9

cdr3_aa: CASSQGKRNTEAFF
clone_size: -
v_call: TRBV4-2

cdr3_aa: CASSLGRSSGANVLTF
clone_size: -
v_call: TRBV5-4

cdr3_aa: CASSSGWSQPQHF
clone_size: -
v_call: TRBV5-6

cdr3_aa: CASSLFPPGGRETQYF
clone_size: once
v_call: TRBV7-9

cdr3_aa: CASSGGNEQYF
clone_size: -
v_call: TRBV2

cdr3_aa: CASSQSGQGLRYDTEAFF
clone_size: -
v_call: TRBV23-1

cdr3_aa: CASSPLLDSPNYGYTF
clone_size: -
v_call: TRBV18

cdr3_aa: CASSHRWGWGGNTIYF
clone_size: -
v_call: TRBV3-1

cdr3_aa: CASSLGGAWTSGELFF
clone_size: -
v_call: TRBV27

cdr3_aa: CASSFIDTQYF
clone_size: -
v_call: TRBV7-2

cdr3_aa: CAWSLLGSYNSPLHF
clone_size: -
v_call: TRBV30

cdr3_aa: CASSKNGNREGNIQYF
clone_size: once
v_call: TRBV19

cdr3_aa: CASSDPGRAGANVLTF
clone_size: -
v_call: TRBV12-3/TRBV12-4

cdr3_aa: CASSDGQSPYGYTF
clone_size: -
v_call: TRBV3-1

cdr3_aa: CASSLGNIQYF
clone_size: -
v_call: TRBV12-3/TRBV12-4

cdr3_aa: CASSKGPLQSGRYEQYF
clone_size: -
v_call: TRBV9